This T cell receptor (beta chain) appears in the sequencing data of a study of cytomegalovirus exposure and HLA in healthy donors. Study background: Among about 179 million T cells, an earlier analysis found roughly 110 million unique TCR beta sequences. Assignment to the Caucasian-associated ancestry cluster applied to about 80% of the roughly 410 genotyped donors.

Trimming took 3 bases from V and 9 from J, leaving 12 bases between them. Germline lookup yields CDR1 SGHTA and CDR2 FQGTGA. The CDR3 totals 14 residues. The study ran its PCR with 60 Vbeta and 13 Jbeta primers. Per the original methods: Unique TCR beta chains numbered roughly 84 million in a later analysis, with roughly 10 million shared. TCRdb keeps only in-frame clones here, not all; method: immunoSEQ multiplex PCR. V, J and clone size are taken as reported in that table, and D and trimming were inferred from the DNA itself. The repertoire consists of 210,000 or so clones, with around 83% occurring once and the leading ten covering about 0.25%. This clone has just one count.

Sequencing was performed on PBMCs. This clonotype was obtained from a girl aged 2-10 years in good health and CMV-seronegative. J is TRBJ1-6 and V is TRBV7-3; possible D gene TRBD1, 6 bases. Here the CDR3 reads CASSLGQQGSPLHF. The CDR3 DNA is TGTGCCAGCAGCTTGGGCCAACAGGGTTCACCCCTCCACTTT.